This T cell receptor (beta chain) was sequenced in a study of cytomegalovirus exposure and HLA in healthy donors. General study results and limits: Analyzed later, most CMV-associated TCR beta chains appeared HLA-restricted. Researchers left out some V segments, among them TRBV6-2 and TRBV6-3, as indistinguishable. Earlier analysis found most TCR beta V segments productive about 90% or about 30% of the time. The listing of roughly 160 TCR beta chains classed them as cytomegalovirus-associated.

The PCR had 60 Vbeta and 13 Jbeta primers. Generated by immunoSEQ multiplex PCR, the TCRdb table keeps only in-frame clones and is missing some. This sample's table reports 150,000 to 200,000 clones. This CDR3 contains 14 residues. The ends lost 4 bases at V and 9 bases at J; junction bases unmatched: 11. Germline V gives CDR1 SGDLS, CDR2 YYNGEE. In regard to this clone: Its antigen is not known.

The gene calls are TRBV9 and TRBJ2-7, with 9 positions matching TRBD1. Material for sequencing was PBMCs. The sequence was obtained from a man aged 25 to 40 in good health and CMV-seronegative. CDR3 sequence reads: CASSLGQGQTGQYF. CDR3 coding DNA: TGTGCCAGCAGCCTAGGACAGGGGCAGACGGGGCAGTACTTC.